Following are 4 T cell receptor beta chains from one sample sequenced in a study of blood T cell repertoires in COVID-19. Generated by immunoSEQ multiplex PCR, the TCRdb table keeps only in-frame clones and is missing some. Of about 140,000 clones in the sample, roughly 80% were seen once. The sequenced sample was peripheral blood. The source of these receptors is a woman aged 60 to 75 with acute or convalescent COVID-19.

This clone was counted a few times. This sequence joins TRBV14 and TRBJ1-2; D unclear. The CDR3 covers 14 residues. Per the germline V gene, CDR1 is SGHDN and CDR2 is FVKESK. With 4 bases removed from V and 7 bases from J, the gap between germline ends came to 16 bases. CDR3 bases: TGTGCCAGCAGCCCCGGGGTTCCGAAGAGTGGCTACACCTTC. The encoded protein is CASSPGVPKSGYTF.

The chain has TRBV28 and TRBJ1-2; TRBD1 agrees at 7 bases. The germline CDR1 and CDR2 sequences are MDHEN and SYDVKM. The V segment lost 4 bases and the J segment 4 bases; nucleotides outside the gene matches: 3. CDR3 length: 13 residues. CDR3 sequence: CASSSNRGYGYTF. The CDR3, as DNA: TGTGCCAGCAGTTCAAACAGGGGCTATGGCTACACCTTC.

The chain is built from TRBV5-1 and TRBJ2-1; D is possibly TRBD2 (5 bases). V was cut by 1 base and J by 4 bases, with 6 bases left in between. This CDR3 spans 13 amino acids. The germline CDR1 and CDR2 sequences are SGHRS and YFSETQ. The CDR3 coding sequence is TGCGCCAGCAGCTTGACGGGGTACAATGAGCAGTTCTTC. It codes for CASSLTGYNEQFF. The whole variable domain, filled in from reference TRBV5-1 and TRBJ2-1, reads KAGVTQTPRYLIKTRGQQVTLSCSPISGHRSVSWYQQTPGQGLQFLFEYFSETQRNKGNFPGRFSGRQFSNSRSEMNVSTLELGDSALYLCASSLTGYNEQFFGPGTRLTVL.

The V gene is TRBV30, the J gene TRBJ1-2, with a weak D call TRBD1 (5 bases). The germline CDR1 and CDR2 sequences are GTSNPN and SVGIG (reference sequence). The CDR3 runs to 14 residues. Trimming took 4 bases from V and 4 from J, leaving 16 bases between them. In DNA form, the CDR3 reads TGTGCCTGGAACGGGGAGGGGCAGTTCTATGGCTACACCTTC. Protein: CAWNGEGQFYGYTF.